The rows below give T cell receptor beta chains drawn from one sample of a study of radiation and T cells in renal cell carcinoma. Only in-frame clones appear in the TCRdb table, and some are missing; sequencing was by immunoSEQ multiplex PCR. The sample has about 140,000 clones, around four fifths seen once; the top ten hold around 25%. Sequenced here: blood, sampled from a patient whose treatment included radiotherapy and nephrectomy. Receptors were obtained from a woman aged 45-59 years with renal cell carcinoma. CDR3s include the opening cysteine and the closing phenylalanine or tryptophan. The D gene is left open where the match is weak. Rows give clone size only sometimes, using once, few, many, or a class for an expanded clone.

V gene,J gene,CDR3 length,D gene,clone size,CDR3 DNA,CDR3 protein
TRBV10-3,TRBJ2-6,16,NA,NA,TGTGCCATCAGTGTCGCGGTTTCTACTGGGGCCAACGTCCTGACTTTC,CAISVAVSTGANVLTF
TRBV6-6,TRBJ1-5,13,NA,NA,TGTGCCAGCAGTTATTATGGTGACCAGCCCCAGCATTTT,CASSYYGDQPQHF
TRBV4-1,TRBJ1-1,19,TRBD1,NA,TGCGCCAGCAGCCAAACCGCAATGGGACAGGGGGCTCCGAACACTGAAGCTTTCTTT,CASSQTAMGQGAPNTEAFF
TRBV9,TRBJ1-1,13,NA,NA,TGTGCCAGCAGCGGCGGAAAGAACACTGAAGCTTTCTTT,CASSGGKNTEAFF
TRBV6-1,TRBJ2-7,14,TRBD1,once,TGTGCCAGCAGTGAAGTAGGGGACAGGGGCGAGCAGTACTTC,CASSEVGDRGEQYF
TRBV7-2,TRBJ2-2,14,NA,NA,TGTGCCAGCAGTCAGGGGGGCCGGACCCGGGAGCTGTTTTTT,CASSQGGRTRELFF
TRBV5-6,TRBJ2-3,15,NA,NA,TGTGCCAGCAGCTTGGAGTCTAGCGGCACAGATACGCAGTATTTT,CASSLESSGTDTQYF
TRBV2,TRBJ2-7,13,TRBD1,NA,TGTGCCAGCAGTGGGACAGGATGGGGCGAGCAGTACTTC,CASSGTGWGEQYF
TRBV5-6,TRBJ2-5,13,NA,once,TGTGCCAGCAGCCTGGACAGCCAAGAGACCCAGTACTTC,CASSLDSQETQYF
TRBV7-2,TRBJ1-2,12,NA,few,TGTGCCAGCAGCTATGACACAGGTGGCTACACCTTC,CASSYDTGGYTF
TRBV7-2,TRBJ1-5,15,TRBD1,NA,TGTGCCAGCAGCTCTTCGACAGGGAACAATCAGCCCCAGCATTTT,CASSSSTGNNQPQHF
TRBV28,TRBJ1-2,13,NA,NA,TGTGCCAGCAGTTTCTCAACTAACTATGGCTACACCTTC,CASSFSTNYGYTF
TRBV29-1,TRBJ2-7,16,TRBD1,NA,TGCAGCGTTGAAGACCGCCCCGGGACAGGGGGATTCGAGCAGTACTTC,CSVEDRPGTGGFEQYF
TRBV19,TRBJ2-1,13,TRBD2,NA,TGTGCCAGTAGTATGAGCGGGGGGTCGGGGCAGTTCTTC,CASSMSGGSGQFF
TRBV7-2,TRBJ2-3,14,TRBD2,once,TGTGCCAGCAGCTTAACTAGCGGGGGAGATACGCAGTATTTT,CASSLTSGGDTQYF
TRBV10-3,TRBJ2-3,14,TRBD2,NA,TGTGCCATCAGAGCTAGCGGTGGCACAGATACGCAGTATTTT,CAIRASGGTDTQYF
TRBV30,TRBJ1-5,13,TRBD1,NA,TGTGCCTGGGCTGGGACAGGGGGTTTGCCCCAGCATTTT,CAWAGTGGLPQHF
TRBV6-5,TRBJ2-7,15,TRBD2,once,TGTGCCAGCAGCACCCTAGCGGGGGGGAGCTACGAGCAGTACTTC,CASSTLAGGSYEQYF
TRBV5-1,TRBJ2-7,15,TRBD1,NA,TGCGCCAGCAGCTTGGACAACAGGGGGCTCTACGAGCAGTACTTC,CASSLDNRGLYEQYF
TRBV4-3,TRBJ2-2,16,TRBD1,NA,TGCGCCAGCAGTCCCGACAGGGACGGGAACACCGGGGAGCTGTTTTTT,CASSPDRDGNTGELFF
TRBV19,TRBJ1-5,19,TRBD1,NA,TGTGCCAGTAGTATAGATCCGGGACAGGGAATATATAGCAATCAGCCCCAGCATTTT,CASSIDPGQGIYSNQPQHF
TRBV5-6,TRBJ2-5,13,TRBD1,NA,TGTGCCAGCAAACAGGGGGTCCAAGAGACCCAGTACTTC,CASKQGVQETQYF
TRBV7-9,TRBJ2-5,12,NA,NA,TGTGCCAGCAGCTTAGCCCCAGGGACCCAGTACTTC,CASSLAPGTQYF
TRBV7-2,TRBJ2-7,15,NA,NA,TGTGCCAGCAGACGGAGACAGTTAGACGACTACGAGCAGTACTTC,CASRRRQLDDYEQYF